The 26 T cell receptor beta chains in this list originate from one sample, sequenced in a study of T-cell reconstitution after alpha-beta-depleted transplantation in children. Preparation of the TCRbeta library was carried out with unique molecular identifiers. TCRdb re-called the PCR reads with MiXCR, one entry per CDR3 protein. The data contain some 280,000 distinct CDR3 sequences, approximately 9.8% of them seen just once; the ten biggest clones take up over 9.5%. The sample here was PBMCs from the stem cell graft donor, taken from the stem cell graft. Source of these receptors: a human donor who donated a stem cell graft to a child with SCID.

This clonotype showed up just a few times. The CDR3 DNA is TGTGCCAGCAGCTTAGTAGACAGGATTCAGTACTTC. Translating gives CASSLVDRIQYF. The V call is TRBV7-9, the J call TRBJ2-4; D possibly corresponds to TRBD1 (6 bases). The CDR3 sequence is 12 residues long. The V and J ends lost 1 base and 10 bases respectively, with 8 bases between them. CDR1 is SEHNR, CDR2 FQNEAQ, per germline (reference sequence).

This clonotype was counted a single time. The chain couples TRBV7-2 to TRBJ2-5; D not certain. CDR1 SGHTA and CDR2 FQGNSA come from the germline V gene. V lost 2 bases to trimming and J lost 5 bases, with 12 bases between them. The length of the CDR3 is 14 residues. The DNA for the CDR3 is TGTGCCAGCAGCTTAAGTTGGGCAAGTGAGACCCAGTACTTC. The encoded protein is CASSLSWASETQYF.

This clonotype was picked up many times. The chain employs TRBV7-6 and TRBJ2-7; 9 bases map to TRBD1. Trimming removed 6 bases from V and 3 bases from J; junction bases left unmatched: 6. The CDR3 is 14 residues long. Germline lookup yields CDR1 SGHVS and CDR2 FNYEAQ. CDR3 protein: CASSRGTGSYEQYF. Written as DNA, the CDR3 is TGTGCCAGCAGTAGAGGGACAGGGAGCTACGAGCAGTACTTC. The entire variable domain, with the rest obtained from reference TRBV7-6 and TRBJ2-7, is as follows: GAGVSQSPRYKVTKRGQDVALRCDPISGHVSLYWYRQALGQGPEFLTYFNYEAQQDKSGLPNDRFSAERPEGSISTLTIQRTEQRDSAMYRCASSRGTGSYEQYFGPGTRLTVT.

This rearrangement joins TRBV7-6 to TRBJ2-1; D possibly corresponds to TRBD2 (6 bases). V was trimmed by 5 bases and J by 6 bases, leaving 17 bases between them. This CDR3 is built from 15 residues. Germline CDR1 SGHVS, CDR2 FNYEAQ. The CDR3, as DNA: TGTGCCAGCAGCCCGACCTGGGGCGGGGCCAATGAGCAGTTCTTC. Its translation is CASSPTWGGANEQFF.

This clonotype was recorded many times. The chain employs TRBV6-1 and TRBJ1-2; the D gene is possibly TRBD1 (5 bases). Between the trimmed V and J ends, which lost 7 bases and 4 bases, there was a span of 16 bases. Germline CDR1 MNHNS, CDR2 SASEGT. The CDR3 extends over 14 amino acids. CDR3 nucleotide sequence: TGTGCCAGCACGAGAACCGGGACGGGCTATGGCTACACCTTC. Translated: CASTRTGTGYGYTF.

The CDR3 DNA follows: TGTGCCACCAGCTTTCCAGGGGTCGGTCAGCCCCAGCATTTT. Amino acid sequence: CATSFPGVGQPQHF. The chain links TRBV15 to TRBJ1-5; D possibly corresponds to TRBD1 (6 bases). The CDR3 covers 14 residues. V dropped 5 bases and J dropped 6 bases, with 14 bases sitting between them. The germline gives CDR1 LNHNV, CDR2 YYDKDF (reference sequence).

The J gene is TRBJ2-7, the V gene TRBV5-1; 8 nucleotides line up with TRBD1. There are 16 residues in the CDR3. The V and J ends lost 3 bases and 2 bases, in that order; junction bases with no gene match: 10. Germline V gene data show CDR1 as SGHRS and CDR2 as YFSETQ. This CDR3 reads CASSSSPGQVAYEQYF. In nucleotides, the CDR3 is TGCGCCAGCAGCTCGAGCCCGGGACAGGTTGCCTACGAGCAGTACTTC.

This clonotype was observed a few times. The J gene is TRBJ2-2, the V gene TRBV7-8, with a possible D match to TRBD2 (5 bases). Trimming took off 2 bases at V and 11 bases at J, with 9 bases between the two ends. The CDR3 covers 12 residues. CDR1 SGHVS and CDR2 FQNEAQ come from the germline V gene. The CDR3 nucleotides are TGTGCCAGCAGCTTATGGACTCCCGAGCTGTTTTTT. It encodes CASSLWTPELFF.

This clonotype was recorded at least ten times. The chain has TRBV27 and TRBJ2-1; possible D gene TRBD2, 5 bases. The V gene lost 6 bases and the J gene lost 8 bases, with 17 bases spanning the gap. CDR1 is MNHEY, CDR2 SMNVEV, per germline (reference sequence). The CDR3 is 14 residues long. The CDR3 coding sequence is TGTGCCAGCAGCCCTAGGCTAGCCGCCGATGAGCAGTTCTTC. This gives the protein CASSPRLAADEQFF.

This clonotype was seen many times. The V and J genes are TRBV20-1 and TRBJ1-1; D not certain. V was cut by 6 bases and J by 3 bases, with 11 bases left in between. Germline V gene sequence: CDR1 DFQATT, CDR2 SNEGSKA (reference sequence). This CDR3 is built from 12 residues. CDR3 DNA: TGCAGTGCCCCCCAGAGGGACACTGAAGCTTTCTTT. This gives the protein CSAPQRDTEAFF.

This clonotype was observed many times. In DNA, the CDR3 is TGCGCCAGCAGAGGGACAGGGAGCCAAGAGACCCAGTACTTC. It yields the protein CASRGTGSQETQYF. The J gene is TRBJ2-5, the V gene TRBV5-1, with 9 nucleotides matching TRBD1. Germline V gene lookup returns CDR1 SGHRS and CDR2 YFSETQ. This CDR3 spans 14 amino acids. Trimming took 5 bases from V and 1 from J; bases not matched to a gene: 3.

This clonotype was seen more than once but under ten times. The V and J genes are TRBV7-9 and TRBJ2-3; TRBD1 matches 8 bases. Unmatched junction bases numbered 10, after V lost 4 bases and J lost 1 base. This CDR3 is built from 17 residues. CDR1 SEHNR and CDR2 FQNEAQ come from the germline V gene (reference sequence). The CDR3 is CASSSRGQGGGTDTQYF. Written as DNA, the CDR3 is TGTGCCAGCAGCTCCCGAGGACAGGGTGGAGGCACAGATACGCAGTATTTT.

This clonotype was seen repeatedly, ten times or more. CDR3 DNA sequence: TGCGTGGGGCAGGGCTACACCGGGGAGCTGTTTTTT. Protein sequence: CVGQGYTGELFF. The V gene is TRBV20-1, the J gene TRBJ2-2; D is possibly TRBD1 (5 bases). Germline V CDR1 and CDR2: DFQATT, SNEGSKA (reference sequence). CDR3 length: 12 amino acids.

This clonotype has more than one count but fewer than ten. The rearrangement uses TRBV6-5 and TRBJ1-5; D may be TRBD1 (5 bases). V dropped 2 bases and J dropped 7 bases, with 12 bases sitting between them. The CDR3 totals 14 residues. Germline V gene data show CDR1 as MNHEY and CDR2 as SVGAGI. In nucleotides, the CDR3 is TGTGCCAGCAGTTACGGCAGGGTTGGACAGCCCCAGCATTTT. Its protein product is CASSYGRVGQPQHF.

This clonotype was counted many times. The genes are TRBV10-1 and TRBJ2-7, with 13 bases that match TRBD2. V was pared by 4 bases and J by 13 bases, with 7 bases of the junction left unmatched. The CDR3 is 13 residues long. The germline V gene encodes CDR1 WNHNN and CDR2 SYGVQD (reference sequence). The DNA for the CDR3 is TGCGCCAGCAGTGGTGGGACTAGCGGGGCCACTTACTTC. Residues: CASSGGTSGATYF.

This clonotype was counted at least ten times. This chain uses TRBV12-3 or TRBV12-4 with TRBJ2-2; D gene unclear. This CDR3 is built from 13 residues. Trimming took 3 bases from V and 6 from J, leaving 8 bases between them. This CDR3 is CASSFLGAGELFF. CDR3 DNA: TGTGCCAGCAGTTTTTTGGGCGCCGGGGAGCTGTTTTTT.

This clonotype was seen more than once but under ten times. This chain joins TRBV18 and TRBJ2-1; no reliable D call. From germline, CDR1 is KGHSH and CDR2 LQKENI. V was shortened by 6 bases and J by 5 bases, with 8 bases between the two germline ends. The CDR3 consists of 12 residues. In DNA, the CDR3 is TGTGCCAGCTCCCCGATCAACAATGAGCAGTTCTTC. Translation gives CASSPINNEQFF.

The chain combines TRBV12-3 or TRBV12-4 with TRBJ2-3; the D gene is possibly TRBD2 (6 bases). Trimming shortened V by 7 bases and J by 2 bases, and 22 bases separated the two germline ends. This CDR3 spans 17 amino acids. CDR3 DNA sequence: TGTGCCAGCACCTTGGGGGGTTCCTTCCTTCCCACAGATACGCAGTATTTT. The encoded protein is CASTLGGSFLPTDTQYF.

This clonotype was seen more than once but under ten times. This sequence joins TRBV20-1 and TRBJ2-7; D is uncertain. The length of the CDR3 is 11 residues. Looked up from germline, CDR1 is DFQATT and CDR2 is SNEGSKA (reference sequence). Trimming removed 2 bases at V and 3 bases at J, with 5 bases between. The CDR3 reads CSARNSYEQYF. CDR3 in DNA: TGCAGTGCTAGAAACAGCTACGAGCAGTACTTC.

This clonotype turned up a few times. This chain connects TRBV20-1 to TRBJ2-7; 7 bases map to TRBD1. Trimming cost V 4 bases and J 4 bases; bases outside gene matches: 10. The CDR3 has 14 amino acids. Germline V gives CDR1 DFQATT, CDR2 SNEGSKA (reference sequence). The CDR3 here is CSAIGQGVVYEQYF. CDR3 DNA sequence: TGCAGTGCTATTGGGCAGGGGGTCGTTTACGAGCAGTACTTC.

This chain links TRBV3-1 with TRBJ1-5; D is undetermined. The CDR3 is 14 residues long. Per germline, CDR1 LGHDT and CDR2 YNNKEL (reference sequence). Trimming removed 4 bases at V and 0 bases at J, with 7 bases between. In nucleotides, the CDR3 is TGTGCCAGCAGCCTTCAGTATAGCAATCAGCCCCAGCATTTT. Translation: CASSLQYSNQPQHF.

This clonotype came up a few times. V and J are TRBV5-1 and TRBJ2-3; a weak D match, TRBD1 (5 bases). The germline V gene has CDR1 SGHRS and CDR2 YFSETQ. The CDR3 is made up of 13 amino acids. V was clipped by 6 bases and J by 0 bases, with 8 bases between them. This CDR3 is CASNQGSTDTQYF. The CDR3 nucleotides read TGCGCCAGCAATCAGGGTAGCACAGATACGCAGTATTTT.

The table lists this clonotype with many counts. For the CDR3, the DNA is TGTGCCAGCAGCAAAGGGCAGATCCAAGAGACCCAGTACTTC. Protein: CASSKGQIQETQYF. V usage is TRBV21-1 and J usage is TRBJ2-5. TRBV21-1 is a recognized pseudogene. The CDR3 covers 14 residues.

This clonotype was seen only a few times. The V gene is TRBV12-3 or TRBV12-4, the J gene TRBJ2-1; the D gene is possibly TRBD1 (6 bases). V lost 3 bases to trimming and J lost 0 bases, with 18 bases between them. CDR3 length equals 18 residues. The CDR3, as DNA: TGTGCCAGCAGTTTTGGACAGAACTTTGATAGCTCCTACAATGAGCAGTTCTTC. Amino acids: CASSFGQNFDSSYNEQFF.

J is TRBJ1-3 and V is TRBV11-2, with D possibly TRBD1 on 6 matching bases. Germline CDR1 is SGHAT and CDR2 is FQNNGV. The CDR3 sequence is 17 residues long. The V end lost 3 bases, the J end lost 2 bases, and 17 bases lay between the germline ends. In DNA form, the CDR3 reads TGTGCCAGCAGCTTCCGAGAGTTACAGGGAGCTGGAAACACCATATATTTT. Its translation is CASSFRELQGAGNTIYF. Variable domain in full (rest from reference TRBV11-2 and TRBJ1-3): EAGVAQSPRYKIIEKRQSVAFWCNPISGHATLYWYQQILGQGPKLLIQFQNNGVVDDSQLPKDRFSAERLKGVDSTLKIQPAKLEDSAVYLCASSFRELQGAGNTIYFGEGSWLTVV.

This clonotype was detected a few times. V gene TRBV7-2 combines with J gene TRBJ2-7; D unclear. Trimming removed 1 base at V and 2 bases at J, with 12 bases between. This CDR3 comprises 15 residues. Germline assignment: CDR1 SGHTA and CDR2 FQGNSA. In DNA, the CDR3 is TGTGCCAGCAGCTTAGGGCCGGACGGCACCTACGAGCAGTACTTC. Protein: CASSLGPDGTYEQYF.